A single count supports the clone carrying this T cell receptor (beta chain). The antigen is unknown. In total, each donor contributed a single heparinised blood draw that averaged roughly 100 mL. Sorting based on CD45RO/CCR7/CD25/CD127/CD95/CD27 separated CD4+ naive, central memory, regulatory and stem cell-like memory cells. With 2 bases removed from V and 1 base from J, the gap between germline ends came to 6 bases. The CDR3 consists of 13 residues. CDR1 and CDR2 (germline): SGHNT, YYREEE (reference sequence). This record belongs to a study of beta chain features in type 1 diabetes. Study outcomes and limitations: A moderate, significant TCRB CDR3 shortening appeared in type 1 diabetes across four CD4+ subsets. PCR might show a preference for shorter templates, equally across patients and controls.

Investigators reverse transcribed all isolated RNA, so they sequenced expressed TCRB transcripts. Profiling relied on immunoSEQ multiplex PCR, and the TCRdb table lists in-frame clones only, not all of them. This table holds 20,000 to 25,000 clones, 68% found once. Sequencing was carried out using stem cell memory CD4+ T cells from blood. The chain uses TRBV5-4 and TRBJ1-1; D is perhaps TRBD1 (5 bases). The receptor's source is a woman aged 40 to 50 with type 1 diabetes. This chain's CDR3 is CASSFQGNTEAFF. CDR3 sequence (DNA): TGTGCCAGCAGCTTTCAGGGGAACACTGAAGCTTTCTTT.